The T cell receptor beta chain described here comes from a study of T cell changes during pregnancy in multiple sclerosis. The assay was immunoSEQ multiplex PCR, and TCRdb's table has in-frame clones only and misses some. The data show 55,000 to 75,000 clones, about 91% seen once. J lost 4 bases, V lost 11 bases, and 2 bases had no gene match. CDR1 and CDR2 from the germline V gene are LNHDA and SQIVND (reference sequence). CDR3 length equals 12 residues. Source: peripheral blood, taken after pregnancy. The chain combines TRBV19 with TRBJ2-2, with 9 bases lining up with TRBD1. The receptor comes from a female donor with multiple sclerosis, enrolled in a pregnancy study. The CDR3: CAGGQGTGELFF. The CDR3 region has the DNA TGTGCCGGGGGACAGGGCACCGGGGAGCTGTTTTTT.